The entry that follows covers one TCR beta chain sequence. Here immunoSEQ multiplex PCR was the method, and the copy in TCRdb shows in-frame clones only, minus some. Seen here are almost 70,000 clones, approximately 79% observed once, and the top ten hold around 47%. These data come from a study of blood T cell repertoires in COVID-19. The CDR3 covers 14 residues. V lost 0 bases, J lost 1 base, and 7 bases lay in between. The germline V gene has CDR1 SGHRS and CDR2 YFSETQ. The chain couples TRBV5-1 to TRBJ1-1; D is perhaps TRBD1 (6 bases). The sequencing sample was made of peripheral blood. This clonotype was obtained from a human donor in a cohort sampled during active COVID-19. The CDR3 here is CASSLGTANTEAFF. The CDR3 region has the DNA TGCGCCAGCAGCTTGGGGACAGCGAACACTGAAGCTTTCTTT.